Listed below are T cell receptor beta chains from one sample, sequenced in a study of OX40 agonist ivuxolimab in advanced cancers. Sequencing used immunoSEQ multiplex PCR; TCRdb keeps in-frame clones, though not all of them. The sample has 65,000 to 85,000 clones, approximately 89% seen once. Sequencing used CD4+ or CD8+ T cells sorted from blood, obtained in a trial of the OX40 agonist ivuxolimab. These receptors were collected from an adult with an advanced solid tumor such as melanoma, head and neck, liver or kidney cancer. Both conserved end residues are part of each CDR3. Each record gives: V gene, J gene, clone size, D gene, CDR3 protein, CDR3 DNA. D genes are given only for firm matches. Size is omitted from some rows. Given values are once, few, many or a class for expanded clones.

TRBV19	TRBJ1-3	.	.	CASSIAGNSGNTIYF	TGTGCCAGTAGTATTGCAGGCAACTCTGGAAACACCATATATTTT
TRBV29-1	TRBJ2-1	.	.	CSVLPSGNEQFF	TGCAGCGTCTTACCTAGTGGGAATGAGCAGTTCTTC
TRBV5-1	TRBJ2-5	.	TRBD1	CASSPGGQGKETQYF	TGCGCCAGCAGCCCCGGCGGACAGGGGAAAGAGACCCAGTACTTC
TRBV5-4	TRBJ2-4	once	.	CASSSPGIGKNIQYF	TGTGCCAGCAGCTCCCCGGGTATCGGCAAAAACATTCAGTACTTC
TRBV9	TRBJ2-3	.	TRBD2	CASSVAVGGGTDTQYF	TGTGCCAGCAGCGTAGCAGTCGGGGGGGGCACAGATACGCAGTATTTT
TRBV20-1	TRBJ2-1	.	.	CSARAGEQFF	TGCAGTGCTAGGGCCGGTGAGCAGTTCTTC
TRBV9	TRBJ2-3	.	.	CASSVGMDTQYF	TGTGCCAGCAGCGTAGGTATGGATACGCAGTATTTT
TRBV7-8	TRBJ1-1	.	.	CASSLRGGGTEAFF	TGTGCCAGCAGCCTCCGGGGGGGAGGCACTGAAGCTTTCTTT
TRBV30	TRBJ1-6	once	TRBD1	CAWKSPRRGNSPLHF	TGTGCCTGGAAATCTCCTCGCAGGGGGAATTCACCCCTCCACTTT
TRBV6-1	TRBJ2-1	.	.	CASSEGRPLQFF	TGTGCCAGCAGTGAAGGAAGGCCCTTGCAGTTCTTC
TRBV18	TRBJ2-2	.	.	CASSPQGVPGELFF	TGTGCCAGCTCACCACAAGGGGTGCCCGGGGAGCTGTTTTTT
TRBV7-2	TRBJ2-2	.	TRBD1	CASTHPGTGGTGELFF	TGTGCCAGCACCCACCCAGGGACAGGGGGTACCGGGGAGCTGTTTTTT
TRBV2	TRBJ1-2	.	TRBD1	CASSDRSGQTNYGYTF	TGTGCCAGCAGTGACCGATCGGGACAGACTAACTATGGCTACACCTTC
TRBV19	TRBJ2-7	once	.	CASRSSSYEQYF	TGTGCCAGTAGGAGCAGCTCCTACGAGCAGTACTTC
TRBV18	TRBJ1-5	.	.	CASSQEGIGNQPQHF	TGTGCCAGCTCACAAGAGGGCATCGGCAATCAGCCCCAGCATTTT
TRBV6-6	TRBJ1-4	.	.	CASSYSNRGYEKLFF	TGTGCCAGCAGTTACTCGAATCGGGGATATGAAAAACTGTTTTTT
TRBV29-1	TRBJ1-1	few	.	CSVERGNTEAFF	TGCAGCGTTGAGAGGGGAAACACTGAAGCTTTCTTT
TRBV9	TRBJ2-2	.	TRBD1	CASSFQGQGGGGELFF	TGTGCCAGCAGCTTCCAAGGACAGGGAGGCGGCGGGGAGCTGTTTTTT
TRBV6-1	TRBJ2-7	.	.	CASTLSLNQYF	TGTGCCAGCACTCTGTCGCTAAACCAGTACTTC
TRBV10-1	TRBJ2-2	.	.	CASSRGSGELFF	TGCGCCAGCAGCCGGGGGTCCGGGGAGCTGTTTTTT
TRBV19	TRBJ1-4	.	.	CASSIGGRRSNEKLFF	TGTGCCAGTAGTATAGGGGGACGGCGATCTAATGAAAAACTGTTTTTT
TRBV13	TRBJ2-3	.	TRBD1	CASSLVWTGVDTQYF	TGTGCCAGCAGCTTAGTGTGGACAGGGGTGGATACGCAGTATTTT
TRBV6-6	TRBJ2-1	.	TRBD2	CASSTSLAGGAVEQFF	TGTGCCAGCAGCACCTCGCTAGCGGGAGGGGCAGTGGAGCAGTTCTTC
TRBV5-6	TRBJ2-7	.	TRBD1	CASSSRNRGSSYEQYF	TGTGCCAGCAGCTCCCGTAACAGGGGGAGCTCCTACGAGCAGTACTTC
TRBV5-4	TRBJ2-7	.	TRBD1	CASSQGQGRYEQYF	TGTGCCAGCAGCCAGGGACAGGGACGCTACGAGCAGTACTTC
TRBV4-1	TRBJ1-1	.	.	CASSPLPGLKAFF	TGCGCCAGCAGCCCCCTACCGGGACTCAAGGCTTTCTTT
TRBV27	TRBJ1-1	.	.	CASSPRGSWTEAFF	TGTGCCAGCAGCCCGAGGGGGTCATGGACTGAAGCTTTCTTT
TRBV5-4	TRBJ2-3	.	.	CASSLGQERSTDTQYF	TGTGCCAGCAGCTTGGGGCAGGAACGGAGCACAGATACGCAGTATTTT
TRBV10-1	TRBJ2-7	.	.	CASSDLGQQYF	TGCGCCAGCAGTGATTTAGGGCAGCAGTACTTC
TRBV18	TRBJ2-5	.	.	CASSLGHVQETQYF	TGTGCCAGCTCACTGGGACACGTCCAAGAGACCCAGTACTTC
TRBV27	TRBJ1-5	.	.	CASSFGDSNQPQHF	TGTGCCAGCAGTTTTGGAGACAGCAATCAGCCCCAGCATTTT
TRBV6-5	TRBJ1-6	.	TRBD1	CASRSGTGISPLHF	TGTGCCAGCAGGAGCGGGACAGGGATTTCACCCCTCCACTTT
TRBV5-1	TRBJ2-1	.	.	CASSPLVGDGNEQFF	TGCGCCAGCAGCCCGCTAGTAGGAGACGGCAATGAGCAGTTCTTC
TRBV4-1	TRBJ1-5	.	TRBD1	CASSQVTQAGQANQPQHF	TGCGCCAGCAGCCAAGTCACCCAAGCGGGACAGGCAAATCAGCCCCAGCATTTT
TRBV18	TRBJ2-1	.	.	CASSPGVRGYNEQFF	TGTGCCAGCTCACCAGGGGTAAGGGGTTACAATGAGCAGTTCTTC
TRBV30	TRBJ2-3	.	.	CAWRGDTQYF	TGTGCCTGGAGAGGGGATACGCAGTATTTT
TRBV4-2	TRBJ1-1	.	.	CASSQGRASEAFF	TGTGCCAGCAGCCAAGGGAGAGCCAGTGAAGCTTTCTTT
TRBV10-2	TRBJ1-3	once	.	CASSESGNTIYF	TGCGCCAGCAGTGAGTCAGGAAACACCATATATTTT
TRBV29-1	TRBJ1-1	.	.	CSVRRGGMGEAFF	TGCAGCGTAAGGAGGGGTGGGATGGGTGAAGCTTTCTTT
TRBV19	TRBJ2-1	once	.	CASSIWWADEDEQFF	TGTGCCAGTAGTATATGGTGGGCCGATGAAGATGAGCAGTTCTTC
TRBV19	TRBJ1-5	.	.	CASSIATHGNQPQHF	TGTGCCAGTAGTATAGCCACCCACGGCAATCAGCCCCAGCATTTT
TRBV27	TRBJ2-1	.	.	CASSPTPTGSNEQFF	TGTGCCAGCAGTCCCACTCCAACAGGCTCCAATGAGCAGTTCTTC
TRBV9	TRBJ1-1	.	.	CASSVVGQVRGEAFF	TGTGCCAGCAGCGTAGTAGGCCAAGTAAGGGGGGAAGCTTTCTTT
TRBV18	TRBJ2-5	.	.	CASSPRRASSEETQYF	TGTGCCAGCTCACCTCGGAGGGCTAGCAGCGAAGAGACCCAGTACTTC
TRBV21-1	TRBJ2-1	once	.	CASSRRHEQFF	TGTGCCAGCAGCCGTAGACATGAGCAGTTCTTC
TRBV5-6	TRBJ1-2	few	.	CASSLRVRNYGYTF	TGTGCCAGCAGCTTGCGAGTCAGGAACTATGGCTACACCTTC
TRBV6-1	TRBJ2-3	.	.	CASSRAGTSTQYF	TGTGCCAGCAGCCGGGCGGGGACAAGTACGCAGTATTTT
TRBV15	TRBJ2-1	.	.	CATSRELVSNEQFF	TGTGCCACCAGCAGAGAGTTGGTCTCCAATGAGCAGTTCTTC
TRBV25-1	TRBJ1-1	.	.	CASRSRDVSEAFF	TGTGCCAGCAGGTCCCGGGACGTTTCTGAAGCTTTCTTT
TRBV5-5	TRBJ1-2	.	.	CASRTTGISGTYGYTF	TGTGCCAGCAGAACCACAGGGATTTCGGGGACCTATGGCTACACCTTC
TRBV27	TRBJ2-1	.	.	CASSAWVAWGSANEQFF	TGTGCCAGCAGTGCCTGGGTTGCCTGGGGGTCGGCCAATGAGCAGTTCTTC
TRBV5-1	TRBJ2-3	.	TRBD2	CASSLRLAASTDTQYF	TGCGCCAGCAGCTTGAGACTAGCGGCTAGCACAGATACGCAGTATTTT
TRBV7-6	TRBJ2-7	.	TRBD1	CASSLGGTGEQYF	TGTGCCAGCAGCTTGGGGGGGACAGGGGAGCAGTACTTC
TRBV29-1	TRBJ2-5	.	.	CSVAHRIGETQYF	TGCAGCGTTGCCCACAGGATCGGAGAGACCCAGTACTTC
TRBV5-6	TRBJ2-3	.	.	CASSGRSGLSTDTQYF	TGTGCCAGCAGCGGAAGAAGCGGGCTGAGCACAGATACGCAGTATTTT
TRBV28	TRBJ2-1	.	.	CASIDPGARGEQFF	TGTGCCAGCATCGATCCCGGGGCAAGGGGTGAGCAGTTCTTC
TRBV10-2	TRBJ2-7	.	.	CASSLDRFYEQYF	TGCGCCAGCAGCCTCGACAGATTCTACGAGCAGTACTTC
TRBV19	TRBJ2-3	.	.	CASSRPPLYTQYF	TGTGCCAGTAGTCGCCCCCCTCTGTATACGCAGTATTTT